This TCR beta chain was retrieved from a study of neurological immune-mediated disorders. Study-level points and caveats: None of the CDR3 amino acid sequences of expanded clones were shared across subjects, and this suggested private repertoires in all groups. Grouping of repertoires by phylogeny put those of 18 of 34 multiple sclerosis patients into a single related-CDR3 cluster, a possible signature.

Trimming took 2 bases from V and 5 from J, leaving 5 bases between them. Germline CDR1 reads SGHTA; CDR2 reads FQGNSA. This CDR3 is built from 12 residues. Ten or more counts support this clonotype. Its antigen is undetermined. 5'RACE with 10-nucleotide random UMIs produced the cDNA. Via MiXCR, TCRdb re-called the 5' RACE reads, giving one row per CDR3 protein. The sample yields some 83,000 distinct CDR3 sequences, 2% to 3% seen once. The V and J genes are TRBV7-2 and TRBJ2-3; no firm D call. The clonotype comes from a woman in her 30s with multiple sclerosis. The specimen sequenced was PBMCs. The CDR3 DNA follows: TGTGCCAGCAGCTTAACGAGAGATACGCAGTATTTT. Encoded protein: CASSLTRDTQYF.